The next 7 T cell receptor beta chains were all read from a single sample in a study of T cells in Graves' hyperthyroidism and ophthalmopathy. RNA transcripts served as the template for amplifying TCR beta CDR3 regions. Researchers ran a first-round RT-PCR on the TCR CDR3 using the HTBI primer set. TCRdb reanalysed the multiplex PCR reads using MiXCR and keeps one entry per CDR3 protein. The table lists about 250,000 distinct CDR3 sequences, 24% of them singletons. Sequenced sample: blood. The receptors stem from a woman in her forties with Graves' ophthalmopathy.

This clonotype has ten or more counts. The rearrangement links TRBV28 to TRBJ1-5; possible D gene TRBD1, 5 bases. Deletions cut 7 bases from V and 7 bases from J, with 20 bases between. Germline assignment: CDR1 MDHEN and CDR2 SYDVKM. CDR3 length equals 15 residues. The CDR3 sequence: CASNPPGAAPQPQHF. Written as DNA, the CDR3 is TGTGCCAGCAACCCTCCCGGGGCAGCTCCCCAGCCCCAGCATTTT. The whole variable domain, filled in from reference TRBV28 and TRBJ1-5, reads DVKVTQSSRYLVKRTGEKVFLECVQDMDHENMFWYRQDPGLGLRLIYFSYDVKMKEKGDIPEGYSVSREKKERFSLILESASTNQTSMYLCASNPPGAAPQPQHFGDGTRLSIL.

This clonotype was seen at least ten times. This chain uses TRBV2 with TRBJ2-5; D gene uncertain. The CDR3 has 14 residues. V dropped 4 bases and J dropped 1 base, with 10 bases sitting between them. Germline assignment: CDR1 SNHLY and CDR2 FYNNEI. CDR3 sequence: CASSGGDFQETQYF. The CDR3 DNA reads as TGTGCCAGCAGTGGGGGTGACTTCCAAGAGACCCAGTACTTC.

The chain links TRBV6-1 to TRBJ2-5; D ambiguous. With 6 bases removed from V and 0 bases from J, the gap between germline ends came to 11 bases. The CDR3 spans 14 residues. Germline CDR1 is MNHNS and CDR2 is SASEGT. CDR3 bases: TGTGCCAGCAGCCTTCGACCTGACCAAGAGACCCAGTACTTC. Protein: CASSLRPDQETQYF.

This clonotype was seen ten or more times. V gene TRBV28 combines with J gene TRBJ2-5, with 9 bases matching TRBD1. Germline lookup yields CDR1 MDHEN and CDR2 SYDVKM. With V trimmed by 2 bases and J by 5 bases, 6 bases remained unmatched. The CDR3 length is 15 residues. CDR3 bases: TGTGCCAGCAGTTTAGGGACAGGGATTTGGGAGACCCAGTACTTC. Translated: CASSLGTGIWETQYF.

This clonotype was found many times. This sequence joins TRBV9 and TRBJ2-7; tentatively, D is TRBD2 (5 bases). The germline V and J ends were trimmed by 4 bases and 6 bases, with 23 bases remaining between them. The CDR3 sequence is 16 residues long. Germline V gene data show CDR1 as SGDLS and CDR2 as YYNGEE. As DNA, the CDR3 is TGTGCCAGCAGCCCAACCAGCGGACCATGGAAAACCGAGCAGTACTTC. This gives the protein CASSPTSGPWKTEQYF.

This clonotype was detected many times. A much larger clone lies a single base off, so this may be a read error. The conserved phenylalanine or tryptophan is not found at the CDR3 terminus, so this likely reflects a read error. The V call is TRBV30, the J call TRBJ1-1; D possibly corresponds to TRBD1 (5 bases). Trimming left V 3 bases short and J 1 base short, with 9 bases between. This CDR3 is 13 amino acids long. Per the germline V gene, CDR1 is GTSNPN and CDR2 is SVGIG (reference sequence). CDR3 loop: CAWSRVSNTEAFL. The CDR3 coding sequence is TGTGCCTGGAGCAGGGTGTCGAACACTGAAGCTTTCCTT.

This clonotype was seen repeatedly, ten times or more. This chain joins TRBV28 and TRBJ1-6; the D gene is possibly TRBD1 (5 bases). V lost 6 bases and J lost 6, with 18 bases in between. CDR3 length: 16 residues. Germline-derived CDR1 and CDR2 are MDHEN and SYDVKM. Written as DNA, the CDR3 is TGTGCCAGCAGCCCCGGCGTCGCAGGGCGTAATTCACCCCTCCACTTT. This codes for CASSPGVAGRNSPLHF.